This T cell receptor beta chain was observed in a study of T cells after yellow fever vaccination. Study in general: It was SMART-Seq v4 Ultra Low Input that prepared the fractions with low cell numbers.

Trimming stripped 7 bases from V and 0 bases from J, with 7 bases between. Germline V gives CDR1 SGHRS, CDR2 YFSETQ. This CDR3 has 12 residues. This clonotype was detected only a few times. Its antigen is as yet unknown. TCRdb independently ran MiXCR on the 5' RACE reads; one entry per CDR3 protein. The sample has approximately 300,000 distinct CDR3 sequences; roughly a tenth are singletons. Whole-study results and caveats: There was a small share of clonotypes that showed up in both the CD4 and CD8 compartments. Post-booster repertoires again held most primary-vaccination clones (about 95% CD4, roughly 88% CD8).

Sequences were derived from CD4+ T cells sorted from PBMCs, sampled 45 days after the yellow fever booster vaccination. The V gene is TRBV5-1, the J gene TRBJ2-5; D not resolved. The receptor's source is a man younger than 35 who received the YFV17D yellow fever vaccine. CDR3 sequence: CASGRNQETQYF. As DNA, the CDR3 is TGCGCCAGCGGAAGGAACCAAGAGACCCAGTACTTC.